This T cell receptor (beta chain) emerged from a study of CD8 T cells in ankylosing spondylitis. General study results and limits: Enrichment of disease-linked clones was reportedly significant in matched ankylosing spondylitis synovial fluid. Earlier literature documents some of the motif variants in reactive arthritis synovial fluid and blood. For ankylosing spondylitis blood, a TCR beta motif of seven to nine highly homologous variants appeared characteristic.

Molecular-barcoded quantitative 5'-RACE produced these TCR beta libraries. TCRdb re-derived calls from the 5' RACE reads in MiXCR, one entry per CDR3 protein. The profile shows about 31,000 distinct CDR3 sequences, 5.5% to 8% of them singletons. Ten or more counts support this clonotype. Its antigen is still unknown. This CDR3 is 12 amino acids long. Unmatched junction bases numbered 1, after V lost 6 bases and J lost 5 bases. In germline, CDR1 is SQVTM, CDR2 ANQGSEA. The sequenced sample consisted of blood, either unsorted or a sorted T cell fraction (not recorded which). The V gene is TRBV29-1, the J gene TRBJ2-1; 10 bases align to TRBD2. This clonotype was sampled from a male donor with ankylosing spondylitis or in good health (not recorded which). Written as DNA, the CDR3 is TGCAGCGTCGGACTAGCGGACAATGAGCAGTTCTTC. Translating it yields CSVGLADNEQFF.